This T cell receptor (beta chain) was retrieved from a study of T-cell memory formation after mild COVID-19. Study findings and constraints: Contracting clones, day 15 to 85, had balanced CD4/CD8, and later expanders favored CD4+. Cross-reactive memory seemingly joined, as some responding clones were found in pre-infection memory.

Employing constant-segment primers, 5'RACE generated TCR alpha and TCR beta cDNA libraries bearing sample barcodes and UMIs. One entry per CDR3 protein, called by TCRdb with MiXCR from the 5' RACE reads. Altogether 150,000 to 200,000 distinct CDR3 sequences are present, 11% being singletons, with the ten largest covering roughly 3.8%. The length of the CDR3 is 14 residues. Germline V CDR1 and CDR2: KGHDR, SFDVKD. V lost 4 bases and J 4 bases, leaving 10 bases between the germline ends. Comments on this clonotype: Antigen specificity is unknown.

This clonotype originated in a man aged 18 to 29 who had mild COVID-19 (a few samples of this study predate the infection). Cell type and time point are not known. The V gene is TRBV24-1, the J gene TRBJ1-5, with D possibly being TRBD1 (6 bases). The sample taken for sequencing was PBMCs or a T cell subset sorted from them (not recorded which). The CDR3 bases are TGTGCCACCAGTGACAACAGGGCTAATCAGCCCCAGCATTTT. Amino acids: CATSDNRANQPQHF.